One sample yielded the 13 T cell receptor beta chains listed below, sequenced in a study of CD8 T cell repertoires and HIV-1 epitope variants (dated by TCRdb to about 2020). Receptor amplification or capture employed the immunoSEQ multiplex PCR assay. The immuneACCESS repertoire file appears here via TCRdb, limited to in-frame rearrangements. These files lack a portion of the clones; in checked studies, under half of the deficit traces to unresolved V genes, and the cause of the others is not known. In all, the sample holds over 90,000 clones, and around 75% of those were seen once. Jointly, the top ten make up 25% to 30% of the sample. Source material: uncultured baseline CD8+ T cells from peripheral blood mononuclear cells (PBMCs). These receptors came from a male donor with HIV.

J is TRBJ1-1 and V is TRBV28; 10 bases are a match to TRBD1. CDR1 and CDR2 (germline): MDHEN, SYDVKM. With 8 bases clipped from V and 0 bases from J, the junction kept 9 bases outside the gene matches. This CDR3 is built from 16 residues. As DNA, the CDR3 is TGTGCCAGCGCCTTGGGGACAGGGGCCGTGAACACTGAAGCTTTCTTT. This sequence encodes CASALGTGAVNTEAFF.

This sequence joins TRBV30 and TRBJ1-3; D not certain. Germline loops: CDR1 GTSNPN, CDR2 SVGIG (reference sequence). V was clipped by 0 bases and J by 0 bases, with 9 bases between them. The CDR3 length is 15 residues. This CDR3 reads CAWSVYPRSGNTIYF. CDR3 sequence (DNA): TGTGCCTGGAGTGTATATCCCCGCTCTGGAAACACCATATATTTT.

The count of this clone is one. In DNA form, the CDR3 reads TGCAGCGTTCAGGGATCCTACGAGCAGTACTTC. Encoded protein: CSVQGSYEQYF. This rearrangement joins TRBV29-1 to TRBJ2-5; TRBD1 might be the D (5 bases). Near its end, the DNA agrees better with TRBJ2-7, so the J call may be wrong. The CDR3 is 11 amino acids. Per the germline V gene, CDR1 is SQVTM and CDR2 is ANQGSEA.

V is TRBV30 and J is TRBJ1-1; D gene unclear. The CDR3 has 12 residues. Germline V lookup: CDR1 GTSNPN, CDR2 SVGIG (reference sequence). Trimming shortened V by 5 bases and J by 1 base, and 8 bases separated the two germline ends. The CDR3 region has the DNA TGTGCCTGGGCCCCGGCGAACACTGAAGCTTTCTTT. This sequence encodes CAWAPANTEAFF.

The chain combines TRBV5-4 with TRBJ2-5, with D maybe TRBD2 (5 bases). V lost 4 bases, J lost 4 bases, and 11 bases lay in between. Germline V lookup: CDR1 SGHNT, CDR2 YYREEE (reference sequence). The CDR3 totals 13 residues. For the CDR3, the DNA is TGTGCCAGCAGCCGCGGAAGCGGAGAGACCCAGTACTTC. Its translation is CASSRGSGETQYF.

V gene TRBV29-1 combines with J gene TRBJ2-1, with TRBD2 identical over 11 bases. J gave up 2 bases and V 6 bases, and 9 bases lay outside the gene matches. Germline V lookup: CDR1 SQVTM, CDR2 ANQGSEA. This CDR3 is built from 16 residues. The CDR3 nucleotides are TGCAGCGTCCCGCGCCTAGCGGGAGGTACCTACAATGAGCAGTTCTTC. Encoded protein: CSVPRLAGGTYNEQFF.

The chain joins TRBV14 to TRBJ2-7; a weak D match, TRBD1 (6 bases). The germline V gene encodes CDR1 SGHDN and CDR2 FVKESK. V was trimmed by 0 bases and J by 8 bases, leaving 11 bases between them. This CDR3 contains 13 residues. The CDR3 is CASSQETRGKQYF. In DNA form, the CDR3 reads TGTGCCAGCAGCCAAGAGACCAGGGGTAAGCAGTACTTC.

The chain carries TRBV7-3 and TRBJ2-1; a possible D gene is TRBD1 (5 bases). This CDR3 is 17 amino acids long. The germline V and J ends were trimmed by 1 base and 5 bases, with 18 bases remaining between them. Germline CDR1 reads SGHTA; CDR2 reads FQGTGA. The CDR3 DNA reads TGTGCCAGCAGCTTAAGCCCAAGGGGAAGCGCGCACAATGAGCAGTTCTTC. It yields the protein CASSLSPRGSAHNEQFF.

The CDR3 DNA follows: TGTGCCAGCAGTTCAGGGAAACTTCCGAGCAAGTTCTTC. The encoded protein is CASSSGKLPSKFF. The V call is TRBV27, the J call TRBJ2-1, with TRBD1 as a possible D gene (5 bases). This CDR3 is 13 amino acids long. The germline V gene has CDR1 MNHEY and CDR2 SMNVEV (reference sequence). Trimming took off 4 bases at V and 14 bases at J, with 18 bases between the two ends.

This clone was counted a few times. This same CDR3 is encoded by further DNA sequences in the sample. The chain carries TRBV5-6 and TRBJ2-7; no clear D. Germline V gene sequence: CDR1 SGHDT, CDR2 YYEEEE. The CDR3 spans 13 residues. Trimming stripped 0 bases from V and 0 bases from J, with 4 bases between. The CDR3 nucleotides read TGTGCCAGCAGCTTGGGCAGCTCCTACGAGCAGTACTTC. As protein: CASSLGSSYEQYF.

By its share, this clone is medium-sized. This chain links TRBV5-1 with TRBJ1-1, with unresolved D. Between the trimmed V and J ends, which lost 1 base and 0 bases, there was a span of 13 bases. The CDR3 is 16 amino acids. Germline CDR1 and CDR2: SGHRS and YFSETQ. CDR3 protein: CASSLIPPTLNTEAFF. For the CDR3, the DNA is TGCGCCAGCAGCTTGATCCCGCCCACCTTGAACACTGAAGCTTTCTTT.

The rearrangement joins TRBV7-8 to TRBJ2-3; no clear D gene. The CDR3 consists of 12 residues. V lost 2 bases, J lost 5 bases, and 5 bases lay in between. CDR1 is SGHVS, CDR2 FQNEAQ, per germline. The CDR3 bases are TGTGCCAGCAGCTTAAGTCGAGATACGCAGTATTTT. It encodes CASSLSRDTQYF.

Points on this clone: Just one base apart from a much larger clone, this may be a read error. The chain couples TRBV5-6 to TRBJ2-7, with 10 nucleotides matching TRBD1. The junction had 2 bases not matched to a gene; V was cut back by 3 bases and J by 5 bases. From germline, CDR1 is SGHDT and CDR2 YYEEEE. This CDR3 spans 13 amino acids. This CDR3 is CASSSGTGDEQYF. CDR3 DNA: TGTGCCAGCAGCTCCGGGACAGGGGACGAGCAGTACTTC.